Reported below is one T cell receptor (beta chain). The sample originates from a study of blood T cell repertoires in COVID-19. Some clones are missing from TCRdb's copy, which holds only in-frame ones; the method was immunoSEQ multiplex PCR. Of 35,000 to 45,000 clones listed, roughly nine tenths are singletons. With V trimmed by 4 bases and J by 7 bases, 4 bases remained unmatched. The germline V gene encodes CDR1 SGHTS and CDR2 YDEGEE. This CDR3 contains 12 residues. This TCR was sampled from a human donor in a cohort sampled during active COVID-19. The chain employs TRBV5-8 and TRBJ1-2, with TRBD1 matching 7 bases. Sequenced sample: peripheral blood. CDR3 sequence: CASSNYRGGYTF. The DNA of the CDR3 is TGTGCCAGCAGCAACTACAGGGGTGGCTACACCTTC.